The entry below describes one T cell receptor beta chain. With 5 bases removed from V and 10 bases from J, the gap between germline ends came to 17 bases. The CDR3 loop spans 14 amino acids. Looked up from germline, CDR1 is MNHNS and CDR2 is SASEGT. These data come from a study of tumor-infiltrating lymphocytes in primary liver carcinoma. With around 450 ng total RNA as template and a constant-region primer, TCR beta cDNA was made. What produced the TCR beta libraries was three nested multiplex PCR rounds using slightly modified ARM-PCR. Forward primers for TRBV1-TRBV30 and a C-beta reverse primer served the first two PCR rounds, at approximately 10 cycles each. TCRdb itself ran the multiplex PCR reads through MiXCR, one entry per CDR3 protein. The table has approximately 110,000 distinct CDR3 sequences, around 62% seen once. For each extraction, RNA and DNA were obtained together from 20-30 mg of unsorted bulk tissue.

Sample: liver tumor tissue from sampling region 1. Subset of the sample: tumor region T1, superior pole. The rearrangement joins TRBV6-1 to TRBJ1-4; D gene uncertain. The source of this sequence is a woman between 55 and 75 years old with primary liver carcinoma and hepatitis B virus infection. CDR3 DNA sequence: TGTGCCAGCAGTCCCCAGAGGGTAGATGGAAAACTGTTTTTT. This sequence encodes CASSPQRVDGKLFF.